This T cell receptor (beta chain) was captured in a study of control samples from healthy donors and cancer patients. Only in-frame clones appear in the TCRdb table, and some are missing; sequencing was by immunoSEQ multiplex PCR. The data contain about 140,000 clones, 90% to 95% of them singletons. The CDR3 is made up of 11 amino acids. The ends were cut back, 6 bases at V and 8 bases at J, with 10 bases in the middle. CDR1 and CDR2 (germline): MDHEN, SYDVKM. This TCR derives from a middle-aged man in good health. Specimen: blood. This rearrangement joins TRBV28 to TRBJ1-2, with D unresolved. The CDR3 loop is CASSDHEGYTF. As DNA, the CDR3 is TGTGCCAGCAGCGACCATGAGGGCTACACCTTC.